A single sample gave rise to the 18 T cell receptor beta chains below, sequenced in a study of persistence of HIV-infected CD4 T cells. Their cognate antigens are unknown. The stimulus was lysate of CMV-infected fibroblasts, around 10 ug/mL. Sorted nonresponding memory CD4+ T cells were CD40L-negative, CD69-negative, CD45RO-high. The libraries were made with immunoSEQ version 4 in survey mode. The method was immunoSEQ multiplex PCR; TCRdb's version includes in-frame clones alone and lacks a portion of them. The sample lists tens of thousands of clones; around 76% were seen once. Sample: CD4+ T cells sorted from PBMCs after approximately 19-hour stimulation, taken from a patient who received antiretroviral therapy. These receptors came from an adult woman with HIV who was CMV-seropositive.

V usage is TRBV6-5 and J usage is TRBJ1-5; D is perhaps TRBD1 (5 bases). V was clipped by 2 bases and J by 9 bases, with 8 bases between them. Germline lookup yields CDR1 MNHEY and CDR2 SVGAGI. The CDR3 spans 12 residues. CDR3 residues: CASSYRGGPQHF. The CDR3, as DNA: TGTGCCAGCAGTTACCGGGGGGGGCCCCAGCATTTT.

This chain links TRBV7-2 with TRBJ1-1; 11 bases map to TRBD1. Germline trimming cut 3 bases from V and 4 bases from J; bases unmatched to any gene: 10. The CDR3 consists of 17 residues. Germline-derived CDR1 and CDR2 are SGHTA and FQGNSA. CDR3 DNA: TGTGCCAGCAGCTTGACGAACCCCGGGACAGGGGGCACTGAAGCTTTCTTT. This translates into CASSLTNPGTGGTEAFF.

The V gene is TRBV9, the J gene TRBJ1-3; unclear D gene. The germline V gene has CDR1 SGDLS and CDR2 YYNGEE. V gave up 0 bases and J gave up 4 bases, with 2 bases separating them. This CDR3 has 12 residues. CDR3 loop: CASSVEGNTIYF. The CDR3 coding sequence is TGTGCCAGCAGCGTAGAGGGAAACACCATATATTTT.

This chain uses TRBV2 with TRBJ1-1; D uncertain. CDR1 is SNHLY and CDR2 is FYNNEI in the germline V gene. V shed 4 bases and J shed 4 bases, with 7 bases lying between them. The CDR3 covers 12 residues. This chain's CDR3 is CASSVGVTEAFF. The CDR3, as DNA: TGTGCCAGCAGTGTGGGAGTCACTGAAGCTTTCTTT.

This CDR3 reads CASSLRARGLGTDTQYF. The CDR3 nucleotides are TGTGCCAGCAGCTTACGGGCACGGGGGCTTGGCACAGATACGCAGTATTTT. J is TRBJ2-3 and V is TRBV11-3; D may correspond to TRBD1 or TRBD2 (6 bases each). Germline CDR1 is SGHNT and CDR2 is YENEEA. The CDR3 length is 17 residues. Between the trimmed V and J ends, which lost 2 bases and 1 base, there was a span of 16 bases. The whole variable domain, filled in from reference TRBV11-3 and TRBJ2-3, reads EAGVVQSPRYKIIEKKQPVAFWCNPISGHNTLYWYLQNLGQGPELLIRYENEEAVDDSQLPKDRFSAERLKGVDSTLKIQPAELGDSAVYLCASSLRARGLGTDTQYFGPGTRLTVL.

The chain has TRBV5-1 and TRBJ2-7, with D possibly TRBD1 on 5 matching bases. CDR1 and CDR2 (germline): SGHRS, YFSETQ. The CDR3 is 15 residues long. V lost 0 bases to trimming and J lost 0 bases, with 10 bases between them. The chain's CDR3 is CASSLGAGLSYEQYF. CDR3 nucleotides: TGCGCCAGCAGCTTGGGGGCAGGGCTCTCCTACGAGCAGTACTTC.

The rearrangement joins TRBV21-1 to TRBJ1-2. TRBV21-1 is recorded as a pseudogene. The CDR3 length is 14 residues. The CDR3 region is CASSKGGGNYGYTF. The CDR3 DNA sequence: TGTGCCAGCAGCAAAGGAGGCGGTAACTATGGCTACACCTTC.

The chain links TRBV5-1 to TRBJ1-2, with D hard to call. V dropped 3 bases and J dropped 4 bases, with 19 bases sitting between them. Germline lookup yields CDR1 SGHRS and CDR2 YFSETQ. The CDR3 sequence is 16 residues long. For the CDR3, the DNA is TGCGCCAGCAGCTCTACACTATCCGGACTAGGCTATGGCTACACCTTC. It yields the protein CASSSTLSGLGYGYTF.

This clone was counted a few times. The chain recombines TRBV5-1 with TRBJ2-7; TRBD1 matches at 9 bases. The CDR3 spans 19 residues. V lost 5 bases to trimming and J lost 5 bases; unmatched junction nucleotides: 23. From germline, CDR1 is SGHRS and CDR2 YFSETQ. CDR3 in amino acids: CASRKTAGTGLLDRNEQYF. The CDR3 nucleotides are TGCGCCAGCAGGAAGACCGCAGGGACAGGGCTACTGGACAGGAACGAGCAGTACTTC.

The chain uses TRBV5-1 and TRBJ1-2, with TRBD1 identical over 9 bases. The CDR3 is made up of 15 amino acids. Trimming removed 4 bases from V and 5 bases from J; junction bases left unmatched: 9. Looked up from germline, CDR1 is SGHRS and CDR2 is YFSETQ. The CDR3 protein is CASSLRTGEVYGYTF. For the CDR3, the DNA is TGCGCCAGCAGCCTAAGGACAGGGGAGGTTTATGGCTACACCTTC.

The chain employs TRBV2 and TRBJ1-4; TRBD1 is a possible D gene (5 bases). There are 14 residues in the CDR3. Germline V lookup: CDR1 SNHLY, CDR2 FYNNEI. V shed 5 bases and J shed 0 bases, with 7 bases lying between them. CDR3 DNA sequence: TGTGCCAGCAGTCCGACAGCAACTAATGAAAAACTGTTTTTT. Protein: CASSPTATNEKLFF. The full variable domain, in which reference TRBV2 and TRBJ1-4 provide the parts outside the CDR3, is EPEVTQTPSHQVTQMGQEVILRCVPISNHLYFYWYRQILGQKVEFLVSFYNNEISEKSEIFDDQFSVERPDGSNFTLKIRSTKLEDSAMYFCASSPTATNEKLFFGSGTQLSVL.

J is TRBJ1-4 and V is TRBV6-6; D remains ambiguous. The CDR3 sequence is 16 residues long. Trimming removed 5 bases from V and 8 bases from J, with 21 bases in between. CDR1 is MNHNY, CDR2 SVGAGI, per germline (reference sequence). In DNA form, the CDR3 reads TGTGCCAGCAGTACCAAGACACTTTCACGGGTCGAAAAACTGTTTTTT. Translation gives CASSTKTLSRVEKLFF.

The rearrangement uses TRBV5-1 and TRBJ1-2, with D possibly TRBD1 on 6 matching bases. CDR3 length equals 15 residues. Trimming took 4 bases from V and 4 from J, leaving 17 bases between them. Germline CDR1 is SGHRS and CDR2 is YFSETQ. CDR3 bases: TGCGCCAGCAGCCCACAAACAGGGTCTAGCTATGGCTACACCTTC. It codes for CASSPQTGSSYGYTF.

The gene calls are TRBV19 and TRBJ2-7; TRBD1 agrees at 9 bases. Germline loops: CDR1 LNHDA, CDR2 SQIVND (reference sequence). The CDR3 contains 13 residues. J was trimmed by 10 bases and V by 10 bases; bases with no gene match: 14. The CDR3 sequence: CATSAQDRGRQYF. DNA for the CDR3: TGTGCCACCTCCGCCCAGGACAGGGGACGACAGTACTTC.

V and J are TRBV19 and TRBJ1-1; D is uncertain. Trimming pared 3 bases from V and 5 bases from J, leaving 7 bases between. The germline V gene encodes CDR1 LNHDA and CDR2 SQIVND (reference sequence). This CDR3 comprises 12 residues. In DNA, the CDR3 is TGTGCCAGTAGTATGTCACCTACTGAAGCTTTCTTT. Protein product: CASSMSPTEAFF.

This clone was recorded a few times. The CDR3 sequence: CSASLSASGLPYEQYF. Written as DNA, the CDR3 is TGCAGTGCTAGTCTTTCGGCTAGCGGGCTCCCCTACGAGCAGTACTTC. The chain links TRBV20-1 to TRBJ2-7, with TRBD2 matching 8 bases. Germline V gives CDR1 DFQATT, CDR2 SNEGSKA (reference sequence). The J segment lost 2 bases and the V segment lost 3 bases, leaving 12 bases of the junction unmatched. The CDR3 covers 16 residues.

The chain is built from TRBV7-2 and TRBJ1-2, with no clear D. Trimming pared 1 base from V and 3 bases from J, leaving 12 bases between. This CDR3 contains 15 residues. Per germline, CDR1 SGHTA and CDR2 FQGNSA. The CDR3 coding sequence is TGTGCCAGCAGCTTAGATGTGGGCCGCGACTATGGCTACACCTTC. Translating it yields CASSLDVGRDYGYTF.

CDR3 nucleotide sequence: TGTGCCAGCAGCGCCAACCCACCATCACCCCTCCACTTT. The encoded protein is CASSANPPSPLHF. The gene calls are TRBV21-1 and TRBJ1-6. TRBV21-1 is a pseudogene. The CDR3 spans 13 residues.